The present TCR beta chain was sequenced within a study of cytomegalovirus exposure and HLA in healthy donors. Study conclusions and caveats: About 150 TCR beta chains were listed as cytomegalovirus-associated. In vitro assays verified that a few CMV-associated chains recognized CMV antigens specifically.

Per germline, CDR1 MGHRA and CDR2 YSYEKL. The CDR3 covers 15 residues. V gave up 6 bases and J gave up 2 bases; unmatched junction bases: 6. Generated by immunoSEQ multiplex PCR, the TCRdb table keeps only in-frame clones and is missing some. The sample lists some 140,000 clones, about nine tenths seen once, with under 3% in the top ten. The donors were in the approximately 120-subject validation cohort; that cohort was separate from the approximately 670-subject first cohort. In regard to this clone: What it recognizes is unknown.

The specimen sequenced was PBMCs. This sequence was found in a man between 18 and 29 years old in good health and CMV-seronegative. The chain recombines TRBV4-1 with TRBJ1-3; the match to TRBD1 covers 8 bases. The chain's CDR3 is CASSHGQGPGNTIYF. CDR3 DNA: TGCGCCAGCAGTCACGGACAGGGCCCTGGAAACACCATATATTTT.